This passage covers 21 T cell receptor beta chains from one sample sequenced in a study of cytomegalovirus exposure and HLA in healthy donors. Generated by immunoSEQ multiplex PCR, the TCRdb table keeps only in-frame clones and is missing some. Here the sample spans over 60,000 clones, roughly 94% being singletons. Sequencing was done on a sample of PBMCs. All receptors derive from a man aged 18 to 35 in good health and CMV-seropositive.

The V gene is TRBV4-1, the J gene TRBJ2-7; 7 positions match TRBD1. The germline V gene encodes CDR1 MGHRA and CDR2 YSYEKL. The CDR3 is made up of 11 amino acids. Trimming at V came to 5 bases and at J to 7 bases, leaving 2 bases not matched to a gene. The DNA for the CDR3 is TGCGCCAGCAGCGACAGGGATGAGCAGTACTTC. It translates to CASSDRDEQYF.

The rearrangement uses TRBV29-1 and TRBJ2-7; D not resolved. The CDR3 sequence is 12 residues long. Germline lookup yields CDR1 SQVTM and CDR2 ANQGSEA. V gave up 6 bases and J gave up 0 bases, with 9 bases separating them. The CDR3 is CSVTTGSYEQYF. CDR3 sequence (DNA): TGCAGCGTGACGACTGGCTCCTACGAGCAGTACTTC.

The chain is built from TRBV2 and TRBJ2-7, with 8 nucleotides matching TRBD1. This CDR3 has 13 amino acids. Germline V CDR1 and CDR2: SNHLY, FYNNEI. J gave up 2 bases and V 7 bases, and 4 bases lay outside the gene matches. The CDR3 coding sequence is TGTGCCAGCAAACAGGGGGGAACCTACGAGCAGTACTTC. Translating it yields CASKQGGTYEQYF.

The chain joins TRBV2 to TRBJ2-7; 9 bases line up with TRBD2. Unmatched junction bases numbered 11, after V lost 5 bases and J lost 0 bases. In germline, CDR1 is SNHLY, CDR2 FYNNEI. There are 17 residues in the CDR3. CDR3 bases: TGTGCCAGCAGTTCGCCGATCAGCGGGAGGAACTCCTACGAGCAGTACTTC. Its protein product is CASSSPISGRNSYEQYF.

This sequence joins TRBV4-1 and TRBJ2-7, with unresolved D. Germline V CDR1 and CDR2: MGHRA, YSYEKL. The CDR3 spans 14 residues. With 5 bases removed from V and 0 bases from J, the gap between germline ends came to 11 bases. Written as DNA, the CDR3 is TGCGCCAGCAGCACCCGGTCCCCCTCCTACGAGCAGTACTTC. This translates into CASSTRSPSYEQYF.

The rearrangement joins TRBV27 to TRBJ2-1; no reliable D call. Per germline, CDR1 MNHEY and CDR2 SMNVEV (reference sequence). The CDR3 has 13 residues. V was shortened by 6 bases and J by 9 bases, with 15 bases between the two germline ends. In DNA, the CDR3 is TGTGCCAGCAGCCTAAAAGAGGTAACTGAGCAGTTCTTC. It is translated as CASSLKEVTEQFF.

The chain links TRBV7-9 to TRBJ2-4, with D possibly TRBD1 on 5 matching bases. The CDR3 is 12 residues long. CDR1 is SEHNR, CDR2 FQNEAQ, per germline (reference sequence). Deletions cut 5 bases from V and 12 bases from J, with 14 bases between. This chain's CDR3 is CASSRDSQDQYF. The CDR3 coding sequence is TGTGCCAGCAGCCGCGACAGTCAGGATCAGTACTTC. The whole variable domain, filled in from reference TRBV7-9 and TRBJ2-4, reads DTGVSQNPRHKITKRGQNVTFRCDPISEHNRLYWYRQTLGQGPEFLTYFQNEAQLEKSRLLSDRFSAERPKGSFSTLEIQRTEQGDSAMYLCASSRDSQDQYFGAGTRLSVL.

The chain uses TRBV28 and TRBJ1-1, with 10 bases lining up with TRBD1. Germline V gives CDR1 MDHEN, CDR2 SYDVKM. The J segment lost 5 bases and the V segment lost 4 bases, leaving 4 bases of the junction unmatched. This CDR3 region has 14 residues. CDR3 loop: CASSSTGGNTEAFF. The CDR3 DNA reads as TGTGCCAGCAGTTCGACAGGGGGCAATACTGAAGCTTTCTTT. The whole variable domain, filled in from reference TRBV28 and TRBJ1-1, reads DVKVTQSSRYLVKRTGEKVFLECVQDMDHENMFWYRQDPGLGLRLIYFSYDVKMKEKGDIPEGYSVSREKKERFSLILESASTNQTSMYLCASSSTGGNTEAFFGQGTRLTVV.

This clone has only one observation. The chain couples TRBV7-9 to TRBJ2-3; tentatively, D is TRBD1 (5 bases). This CDR3 comprises 14 residues. CDR1 SEHNR and CDR2 FQNEAQ come from the germline V gene (reference sequence). V was trimmed by 0 bases and J by 1 base, leaving 5 bases between them. CDR3 sequence (DNA): TGTGCCAGCAGCTTAGCAGGGGGCACAGATACGCAGTATTTT. This translates into CASSLAGGTDTQYF.

This chain uses TRBV11-2 with TRBJ2-7; 8 nucleotides align to TRBD1. The CDR3 is made up of 15 amino acids. Germline lookup yields CDR1 SGHAT and CDR2 FQNNGV. V lost 0 bases and J lost 3; bases outside the gene matches: 4. CDR3 region: CASSLEFGQGYEQYF. As DNA, the CDR3 is TGTGCCAGCAGCTTAGAGTTTGGACAGGGCTACGAGCAGTACTTC.

V and J are TRBV29-1 and TRBJ1-2, with D possibly matching TRBD1 (6 bases). The CDR3 covers 13 residues. V was shortened by 4 bases and J by 3 bases, with 12 bases between the two germline ends. Germline CDR1 is SQVTM and CDR2 is ANQGSEA. Here the CDR3 reads CSVGTSGDYGYTF. Written as DNA, the CDR3 is TGCAGCGTTGGGACCTCAGGGGACTATGGCTACACCTTC.

The chain recombines TRBV2 with TRBJ2-3; 8 bases fit TRBD2. From germline, CDR1 is SNHLY and CDR2 FYNNEI. V lost 4 bases to trimming and J lost 5 bases; unmatched junction nucleotides: 14. The CDR3 is made up of 17 amino acids. The CDR3 sequence is CASSAGVRGVSRDTQYF. The CDR3 coding sequence is TGTGCCAGCAGTGCAGGGGTGCGGGGGGTTTCCCGAGATACGCAGTATTTT.

The chain links TRBV14 to TRBJ1-3; D is undetermined. Germline values: CDR1 SGHDN, CDR2 FVKESK. V lost 2 bases to trimming and J lost 0 bases, with 8 bases between them. The CDR3 length is 15 residues. The CDR3 protein is CASSQMRVSGNTIYF. The CDR3 coding sequence is TGTGCCAGCAGCCAAATGAGGGTCTCTGGAAACACCATATATTTT. Full variable domain (rest looked up from reference TRBV14 and TRBJ1-3): EAGVTQFPSHSVIEKGQTVTLRCDPISGHDNLYWYRRVMGKEIKFLLHFVKESKQDESGMPNNRFLAERTGGTYSTLKVQPAELEDSGVYFCASSQMRVSGNTIYFGEGSWLTVV.

This clone was detected only a few times. This chain joins TRBV19 and TRBJ1-2, with TRBD1 matching 7 bases. The CDR3 is 15 residues long. Looked up from germline, CDR1 is LNHDA and CDR2 is SQIVND (reference sequence). The junction had 10 bases not matched to a gene; V was cut back by 4 bases and J by 5 bases. CDR3 region: CASSTSWTGGYGYTF. The CDR3 nucleotides read TGTGCCAGTAGTACGTCATGGACAGGCGGGTATGGCTACACCTTC. Full variable domain (missing parts from reference TRBV19 and TRBJ1-2): DGGITQSPKYLFRKEGQNVTLSCEQNLNHDAMYWYRQDPGQGLRLIYYSQIVNDFQKGDIAEGYSVSREKKESFPLTVTSAQKNPTAFYLCASSTSWTGGYGYTFGSGTRLTVV.

This clone appeared once. Here the CDR3 DNA reads TGTGCCAGCAGTTTAGCCAGTGCTGGCAATCAGCCCCAGCATTTT. It translates to CASSLASAGNQPQHF. The chain couples TRBV28 to TRBJ1-5; D is ambiguous. The CDR3 covers 15 residues. Germline CDR1 MDHEN, CDR2 SYDVKM. The V end was cut by 2 bases, the J end by 2 bases, with 10 bases between. Combining the CDR3 with reference TRBV28 and TRBJ1-5 gives the whole variable domain DVKVTQSSRYLVKRTGEKVFLECVQDMDHENMFWYRQDPGLGLRLIYFSYDVKMKEKGDIPEGYSVSREKKERFSLILESASTNQTSMYLCASSLASAGNQPQHFGDGTRLSIL.

The genes are TRBV11-2 and TRBJ2-3; the match to TRBD2 covers 14 bases. This CDR3 is 17 amino acids long. The trim removed 6 bases at V and 4 bases at J, leaving 9 bases unmatched. Germline V CDR1 and CDR2: SGHAT, FQNNGV. The CDR3 coding sequence is TGTGCCAGCAGGAAGGAGGGGACTAGCGGGAGCTCAGATACGCAGTATTTT. Translation gives CASRKEGTSGSSDTQYF.

The genes are TRBV28 and TRBJ1-3; D is unclear. The CDR3 is 12 amino acids. CDR1 and CDR2 from the germline V gene are MDHEN and SYDVKM. V lost 4 bases to trimming and J lost 3 bases, with 4 bases between them. The CDR3 reads CASSSGGNTIYF. The CDR3 coding sequence is TGTGCCAGCAGTTCCGGTGGAAACACCATATATTTT.

This clone was detected only once. CDR3 sequence reads: CASSLSALRKTDTQYF. The CDR3 DNA sequence: TGTGCCAGCAGCTTATCAGCCTTGCGGAAGACAGATACGCAGTATTTT. This chain uses TRBV13 with TRBJ2-3; no clear D gene. V was pared by 2 bases and J by 3 bases, with 15 bases between. Germline V gene sequence: CDR1 PRHDT, CDR2 FYEKMQ (reference sequence). This CDR3 spans 16 amino acids.

The V gene is TRBV7-9, the J gene TRBJ2-4, with D perhaps TRBD1 (6 bases). Trimming shortened V by 6 bases and J by 8 bases, and 26 bases separated the two germline ends. This CDR3 spans 17 amino acids. CDR1 and CDR2 from the germline V gene are SEHNR and FQNEAQ (reference sequence). Here the CDR3 reads CASRSLSGAPGLDIQYF. The CDR3, as DNA: TGTGCCAGCAGGTCGCTATCAGGGGCCCCTGGATTGGACATTCAGTACTTC. Using reference TRBV7-9 and TRBJ2-4 for the parts outside the CDR3, the full variable domain is DTGVSQNPRHKITKRGQNVTFRCDPISEHNRLYWYRQTLGQGPEFLTYFQNEAQLEKSRLLSDRFSAERPKGSFSTLEIQRTEQGDSAMYLCASRSLSGAPGLDIQYFGAGTRLSVL.

CDR3 sequence (DNA): TGTGCCACCAGCAGAGGAGGCGGGGAGATAGACCCTGGCACAGATACGCAGTATTTT. As protein: CATSRGGGEIDPGTDTQYF. The chain recombines TRBV15 with TRBJ2-3; D possibly corresponds to TRBD2 (6 bases). CDR3 length: 19 amino acids. V was clipped by 1 base and J by 1 base, with 21 bases between them. Germline lookup yields CDR1 LNHNV and CDR2 YYDKDF (reference sequence). The full variable domain, rest sourced from reference TRBV15 and TRBJ2-3, is DAMVIQNPRYQVTQFGKPVTLSCSQTLNHNVMYWYQQKSSQAPKLLFHYYDKDFNNEADTPDNFQSRRPNTSFCFLDIRSPGLGDTAMYLCATSRGGGEIDPGTDTQYFGPGTRLTVL.

The genes are TRBV6-6 and TRBJ1-3; no clear D. CDR1 and CDR2 (germline): MNHNY, SVGAGI (reference sequence). Trimming removed 2 bases from V and 0 bases from J, with 11 bases in between. The CDR3 contains 16 residues. This CDR3 is CASSYGPGPSGNTIYF. DNA of the CDR3: TGTGCCAGCAGTTACGGGCCAGGTCCCTCTGGAAACACCATATATTTT.